One sample yielded the 22 T cell receptor beta chains listed below, sequenced in a study of shared clonotypes between healthy human individuals. Data came from immunoSEQ multiplex PCR; TCRdb stores just in-frame clones and leaves some out. The top ten hold 50% of the sample, which has about 92,000 clones, approximately 75% seen once. Sequences were obtained from memory CD8+ T cells sorted from blood. Subset defined: CD45RO+ cells pooled with CCR7-negative TemRA cells. These receptors were obtained from a man between 25 and 39 years old in good health.

V usage is TRBV7-8 and J usage is TRBJ1-4, with TRBD1 as a possible D gene (5 bases). The germline gives CDR1 SGHVS, CDR2 FQNEAQ. Trimming left V 5 bases short and J 2 bases short, with 18 bases between. The CDR3 loop spans 17 amino acids. The CDR3 DNA sequence: TGTGCCAGCAGCCAAGAACAGGTGGGGCGGACTAATGAAAAACTGTTTTTT. Its protein product is CASSQEQVGRTNEKLFF.

This clone was seen repeatedly, ten times or more. V is TRBV7-6 and J is TRBJ2-7; D assignment may be TRBD1 or TRBD2 (5 bases each). Germline-derived CDR1 and CDR2 are SGHVS and FNYEAQ. The V and J ends lost 5 bases and 6 bases respectively, with 14 bases between them. The CDR3 length is 13 residues. CDR3 loop: CASSPPGALEQYF. The CDR3 DNA follows: TGTGCCAGCAGCCCACCCGGGGCCCTCGAGCAGTACTTC.

CDR3: CASSPNYSGNTIYF. As DNA, the CDR3 is TGTGCCAGCAGTCCGAATTACTCTGGAAACACCATATATTTT. The chain combines TRBV11-2 with TRBJ1-3; D remains ambiguous. The CDR3 runs to 14 residues. The germline CDR1 and CDR2 sequences are SGHAT and FQNNGV. Trimming removed 6 bases from V and 0 bases from J, with 9 bases in between.

The chain recombines TRBV10-3 with TRBJ1-1, with 8 bases matching TRBD1. The CDR3 length is 18 residues. The germline V gene has CDR1 ENHRY and CDR2 SYGVKD. The trim removed 3 bases at V and 4 bases at J, leaving 16 bases unmatched. The CDR3 spells CAISEVLSQGATGTEAFF. The CDR3 DNA follows: TGTGCCATCAGTGAAGTACTATCTCAGGGGGCTACGGGCACTGAAGCTTTCTTT.

V is TRBV6-1 and J is TRBJ2-3, with 7 bases that match TRBD2. V shed 6 bases, J shed 5 bases, and the junction held 11 bases outside the gene matches. This CDR3 region has 15 residues. The germline V gene has CDR1 MNHNS and CDR2 SASEGT. In DNA form, the CDR3 reads TGTGCCAGCAGCCCGTGGGAGGGGCAAGGAGATACGCAGTATTTT. Protein product: CASSPWEGQGDTQYF.

The V gene is TRBV4-3, the J gene TRBJ2-1; TRBD2 matches 11 bases. The V gene end was trimmed by 1 base and the J gene end by 5 bases; junction bases not matched to a gene: 10. CDR1 and CDR2 from the germline V gene are LGHNA and YSLEER. The CDR3 consists of 18 residues. Here the CDR3 reads CASSQGNVLAGVNNEQFF. As DNA, the CDR3 is TGCGCCAGCAGCCAAGGGAACGTACTAGCGGGAGTTAACAATGAGCAGTTCTTC.

The chain carries TRBV9 and TRBJ2-1; D may be TRBD1 or TRBD2 (6 bases each). This CDR3 is built from 16 residues. Germline V gene data show CDR1 as SGDLS and CDR2 as YYNGEE. V was shortened by 3 bases and J by 2 bases, with 15 bases between the two germline ends. The CDR3 nucleotides read TGTGCCAGCAGCGGGGACACTAGCTTTGCCTACAATGAGCAGTTCTTC. Residues: CASSGDTSFAYNEQFF. Drawing the rest from reference TRBV9 and TRBJ2-1, the complete variable domain is DSGVTQTPKHLITATGQRVTLRCSPRSGDLSVYWYQQSLDQGLQFLIQYYNGEERAKGNILERFSAQQFPDLHSELNLSSLELGDSALYFCASSGDTSFAYNEQFFGPGTRLTVL.

V is TRBV7-2 and J is TRBJ2-1; 7 positions agree with TRBD2. V dropped 3 bases and J dropped 8; count of bases not matched to a gene: 13. In germline, CDR1 is SGHTA, CDR2 FQGNSA. The CDR3 consists of 16 residues. DNA of the CDR3: TGTGCCAGCAGCTTTTCCCCCCCGATGAGCGGGGATGAGCAGTTCTTC. It yields the protein CASSFSPPMSGDEQFF.

The V gene is TRBV7-9, the J gene TRBJ2-7; D ambiguous. The CDR3 covers 14 residues. Germline V gene data show CDR1 as SEHNR and CDR2 as FQNEAQ (reference sequence). Trimming stripped 3 bases from V and 0 bases from J, with 9 bases between. CDR3 sequence: CASSFGGASYEQYF. The CDR3 region has the DNA TGTGCCAGCAGCTTTGGCGGAGCCTCCTACGAGCAGTACTTC.

The gene calls are TRBV5-5 and TRBJ1-2; TRBD1 agrees at 12 bases. The V gene's germline CDR1 is SGHKS and CDR2 YYEKEE (reference sequence). V lost 1 base, J lost 7 bases, and 11 bases stayed unmatched. This CDR3 comprises 17 residues. The CDR3 region is CASSLMGQGALVGGYTF. CDR3 DNA: TGTGCCAGCAGCTTGATGGGACAGGGGGCGTTGGTTGGTGGCTACACCTTC.

The chain links TRBV30 to TRBJ1-2; the D gene is possibly TRBD1 (5 bases). Per germline, CDR1 GTSNPN and CDR2 SVGIG (reference sequence). The CDR3 has 19 residues. With 0 bases removed from V and 3 bases from J, the gap between germline ends came to 26 bases. The CDR3 nucleotides read TGTGCCTGGAGTGTTGAGTTTTTTCTCACGGGGGAGGGTCACTATGGCTACACCTTC. It translates to CAWSVEFFLTGEGHYGYTF.

This chain connects TRBV10-1 to TRBJ2-3; D is tentatively TRBD1 or TRBD2 (5 bases each). V was clipped by 3 bases and J by 2 bases, with 21 bases between them. From germline, CDR1 is WNHNN and CDR2 SYGVQD (reference sequence). CDR3 size: 18 residues. CDR3 nucleotides: TGCGCCAGCAGTGAAGGGACCACTGGAGGTAGGGCCACAGATACGCAGTATTTT. Residues: CASSEGTTGGRATDTQYF.

This chain links TRBV5-1 with TRBJ2-7; D might be TRBD2 (6 bases). CDR3 size: 12 residues. Germline V gene data show CDR1 as SGHRS and CDR2 as YFSETQ. The V gene lost 5 bases and the J gene lost 1 base, with 7 bases spanning the gap. The CDR3 region is CASRGGSYEQYF. In DNA form, the CDR3 reads TGCGCCAGCAGGGGGGGATCCTACGAGCAGTACTTC.

Points on this clone: Other DNA sequences of this sample code for an identical CDR3. The gene calls are TRBV6-5 and TRBJ2-7; 8 bases map to TRBD1. Looked up from germline, CDR1 is MNHEY and CDR2 is SVGAGI. J gave up 2 bases and V 5 bases, and 5 bases lay outside the gene matches. The CDR3 totals 14 residues. The DNA of the CDR3 is TGTGCCAGCAGTGACAGGGGAGGCCCCTACGAGCAGTACTTC. This translates into CASSDRGGPYEQYF.

This chain links TRBV30 with TRBJ2-1; the match to TRBD2 covers 10 bases. CDR3 size: 14 residues. Germline CDR1 reads GTSNPN; CDR2 reads SVGIG (reference sequence). V gave up 1 base and J gave up 8 bases; unmatched junction bases: 5. The CDR3 is CAWSGLAGVYEQFF. CDR3 bases: TGTGCCTGGAGTGGTCTAGCGGGAGTCTATGAGCAGTTCTTC.

The chain employs TRBV4-1 and TRBJ1-1; D uncertain. CDR3 length: 15 amino acids. Per germline, CDR1 MGHRA and CDR2 YSYEKL. Trimming pared 3 bases from V and 2 bases from J, leaving 13 bases between. The CDR3 sequence: CASSHPRSGNTEAFF. The CDR3 DNA sequence: TGCGCCAGCAGCCACCCCCGTTCAGGTAACACTGAAGCTTTCTTT.

This clone has only one observation. V is TRBV29-1 and J is TRBJ2-6; D unresolved. Trimming pared 4 bases from V and 0 bases from J, leaving 4 bases between. CDR3 length: 13 residues. Germline V lookup: CDR1 SQVTM, CDR2 ANQGSEA. Written as DNA, the CDR3 is TGCAGCGTTGGGGTCTCTGGGGCCAACGTCCTGACTTTC. As protein: CSVGVSGANVLTF.

This chain connects TRBV27 to TRBJ2-7; D is perhaps TRBD1 (6 bases). V was pared by 1 base and J by 0 bases, with 10 bases between. Germline CDR1 is MNHEY and CDR2 is SMNVEV (reference sequence). This CDR3 comprises 15 residues. This CDR3 is CASSLWVDSSYEQYF. The CDR3 coding sequence is TGTGCCAGCAGTTTATGGGTGGACAGCTCCTACGAGCAGTACTTC.

Turning to this clone: Other nucleotide sequences from this sample produce the same CDR3. The gene calls are TRBV7-2 and TRBJ2-3; no firm D call. This CDR3 region has 15 residues. The V end was cut by 0 bases, the J end by 2 bases, with 9 bases between. The germline V gene encodes CDR1 SGHTA and CDR2 FQGNSA. Here the CDR3 reads CASSLAPGSTDTQYF. In DNA, the CDR3 is TGTGCCAGCAGCTTAGCGCCGGGTTCCACAGATACGCAGTATTTT.

The rearrangement joins TRBV6-4 to TRBJ2-7; 14 bases fit TRBD2. The germline V gene has CDR1 MRHNA and CDR2 SNTAGT. This CDR3 has 14 amino acids. V lost 6 bases and J lost 12; bases outside the gene matches: 10. The CDR3 loop is CASRGTSGSSPLYF. In nucleotides, the CDR3 is TGTGCCAGCAGAGGGACTAGCGGGAGTTCGCCGCTGTACTTC.

This clone was observed at least ten times. V usage is TRBV6-1 and J usage is TRBJ1-1; maybe TRBD1 (6 bases). Germline V gene lookup returns CDR1 MNHNS and CDR2 SASEGT. Between the trimmed V and J ends, which lost 0 bases and 4 bases, there was a span of 15 bases. The CDR3 sequence is 16 residues long. CDR3 DNA sequence: TGTGCCAGCAGTGAAGCTTCTACAGGGTCCGGCACTGAAGCTTTCTTT. This encodes CASSEASTGSGTEAFF.

This clone was seen a few times. The rearrangement uses TRBV6-5 and TRBJ1-1; 9 nucleotides line up with TRBD1. CDR1 and CDR2 from the germline V gene are MNHEY and SVGAGI. CDR3 size: 12 residues. V lost 2 bases to trimming and J lost 10 bases; unmatched junction nucleotides: 2. CDR3 sequence (DNA): TGTGCCAGCAGTTACCTGGGACAGGGAGCTTTCTTT. It yields the protein CASSYLGQGAFF.